This entry lists 10 T cell receptor beta chains sequenced from one sample in a study of post-analysis software for immune sequencing data. Findings and caveats of the study: Elevated frequency relative to controls characterized several TRBV segments in patients, TRBV5-6, TRBV5-1 and TRBV20-1 among them.

Incorporated into the TCR beta cDNA libraries were unique molecular identifiers, which served to reduce PCR and sequencing biases. One entry per CDR3 protein results from TCRdb running MiXCR on the PCR reads. Counted here are approximately 360,000 distinct CDR3 sequences, roughly 38% occurring once; the ten biggest clones make up around an eighth. These receptors' antigens are unknown. Sequenced input: blood. These receptors all stem from a girl aged 10-17 years with multiple sclerosis.

This clonotype has only one observation. One end of the junction fails to match germline, which may point to a read error. V usage is TRBV18 and J usage is TRBJ2-7; TRBD1 matches 8 bases. The CDR3 extends over 15 amino acids. Germline loops: CDR1 KGHSH, CDR2 LQKENI. The CDR3: CACSPRDRLSYEQYF. The DNA for the CDR3 is TGTGCCTGCTCACCTAGGGACAGGCTCTCCTACGAGCAGTACTTC.

This chain links TRBV21-1 with TRBJ2-7; the table's D call, TRBD2, was not checked against the DNA. TRBV21-1 is tagged as a pseudogene. This CDR3 has 13 amino acids. The CDR3 sequence is CASSKGRVNEQYF. The CDR3 DNA follows: TGTGCCAGCAGCAAAGGGAGGGTCAATGAGCAGTACTTC.

This rearrangement joins TRBV5-5 to TRBJ1-2; a weak D match, TRBD1 (5 bases). CDR1 is SGHKS, CDR2 YYEKEE, per germline (reference sequence). There are 13 residues in the CDR3. The V and J ends lost 0 bases and 8 bases respectively, with 11 bases between them. CDR3 protein: CASSLEAGLGYTF. As DNA, the CDR3 is TGTGCCAGCAGCTTGGAAGCAGGGTTGGGCTACACCTTC. Full variable domain (rest looked up from reference TRBV5-5 and TRBJ1-2): DAGVTQSPTHLIKTRGQQVTLRCSPISGHKSVSWYQQVLGQGPQFIFQYYEKEERGRGNFPDRFSARQFPNYSSELNVNALLLGDSALYLCASSLEAGLGYTFGSGTRLTVV.

The sample holds one count of this clonotype. This chain connects TRBV18 to TRBJ2-4; TRBD1 matches 11 bases. The end of the DNA is better explained by TRBJ2-7, so the J call may be wrong. The CDR3 has 15 residues. The germline CDR1 and CDR2 sequences are KGHSH and LQKENI. The CDR3 is CASSPGGQGGNEQYF. CDR3 DNA: TGTGCCAGCTCTCCCGGGGGACAGGGGGGAAACGAGCAGTACTTC.

V usage is TRBV20-1 and J usage is TRBJ2-7, with TRBD1 as a possible D gene (6 bases). V was clipped by 3 bases and J by 5 bases, with 11 bases between them. From germline, CDR1 is DFQATT and CDR2 SNEGSKA (reference sequence). This CDR3 has 12 amino acids. The CDR3 DNA is TGCAGTGCTAGGGTTCACAGGGACGAGCAGTACTTC. Residues: CSARVHRDEQYF.

This clonotype was picked up a small number of times. This chain joins TRBV9 and TRBJ1-6; D is unresolved. CDR1 and CDR2 (germline): SGDLS, YYNGEE. Trimming took 3 bases from V and 7 from J, leaving 8 bases between them. The CDR3 is 13 amino acids. The CDR3 DNA follows: TGTGCCAGCAGCGCCCTACAGAATTCACCCCTCCACTTT. It yields the protein CASSALQNSPLHF. The full variable domain, rest sourced from reference TRBV9 and TRBJ1-6, is DSGVTQTPKHLITATGQRVTLRCSPRSGDLSVYWYQQSLDQGLQFLIQYYNGEERAKGNILERFSAQQFPDLHSELNLSSLELGDSALYFCASSALQNSPLHFGNGTRLTVT.

This chain joins TRBV20-1 and TRBJ1-2, with D possibly matching TRBD1 (6 bases). The CDR3 contains 15 residues. Germline CDR1 DFQATT, CDR2 SNEGSKA (reference sequence). Trimming took off 0 bases at V and 2 bases at J, with 13 bases between the two ends. The CDR3, as DNA: TGCAGTGCTAGAGATCTAATTACAGGGAACTATGGCTACACCTTC. Amino acids: CSARDLITGNYGYTF.

The chain combines TRBV20-1 with TRBJ1-2, with D perhaps TRBD1 (5 bases). Germline V CDR1 and CDR2: DFQATT, SNEGSKA (reference sequence). This CDR3 has 13 amino acids. V lost 0 bases, J lost 4 bases, and 9 bases lay in between. CDR3 loop: CSARDQGSYGYTF. In nucleotides, the CDR3 is TGCAGTGCTAGAGATCAGGGTAGCTATGGCTACACCTTC.

Notes on this clonotype: Here the CDR3 omits its conserved ending phenylalanine or tryptophan, so a read error is the likely source. The rearrangement uses TRBV7-2 and TRBJ2-5; TRBD2 might be the D (6 bases). V lost 4 bases to trimming and J lost 4 bases, with 10 bases between them. In germline, CDR1 is SGHTA, CDR2 FQGNSA. The CDR3 covers 13 residues. CDR3 sequence: CASSYSGGETQYC. The CDR3 nucleotides are TGTGCCAGCAGCTATAGCGGAGGAGAGACCCAGTACTGC.

This clonotype was recorded a few times. This chain uses TRBV29-1 with TRBJ2-7; tentatively, D is TRBD1 (6 bases). The germline gives CDR1 SQVTM, CDR2 ANQGSEA. The CDR3 extends over 13 amino acids. The V gene lost 6 bases and the J gene lost 1 base, with 13 bases spanning the gap. The CDR3 DNA follows: TGCAGCGTCGCCGGGACACCTTCCTACGAGCAGTACTTC. Translation gives CSVAGTPSYEQYF.